This T cell receptor beta chain was captured in a study of identical twins. Points from the study as a whole: Part of the zero-insertion signal could reflect confounding by invariant MAIT and iNKT cells.

This CDR3 is 14 amino acids long. Trimming removed 2 bases at V and 7 bases at J, with 12 bases between. The germline gives CDR1 KGHSH, CDR2 LQKENI. Regarding this clonotype: Its antigen is not identified.

Unique molecular identifiers were present on cDNA, and template switching added a universal primer site. In TCRdb, the 5' RACE reads were re-called with MiXCR into one record per CDR3 protein. The sample carries around 470,000 distinct CDR3 sequences, 14% recorded once. This same sample was also taken into another study, of yellow fever vaccine responses in identical twins. That publication notes: Among the twins, the vaccine T cell response reportedly seemed partly convergent and partly personalized.

Sequencing was done on a sample of CD4+ T cells sorted from blood. This chain links TRBV18 with TRBJ2-4; D is perhaps TRBD1 (6 bases). The clonotype originates from a young woman in good health. The CDR3 DNA reads TGTGCCAGCTCACCATCTACAGGGTTGAACATTCAGTACTTC. Amino acid sequence: CASSPSTGLNIQYF.